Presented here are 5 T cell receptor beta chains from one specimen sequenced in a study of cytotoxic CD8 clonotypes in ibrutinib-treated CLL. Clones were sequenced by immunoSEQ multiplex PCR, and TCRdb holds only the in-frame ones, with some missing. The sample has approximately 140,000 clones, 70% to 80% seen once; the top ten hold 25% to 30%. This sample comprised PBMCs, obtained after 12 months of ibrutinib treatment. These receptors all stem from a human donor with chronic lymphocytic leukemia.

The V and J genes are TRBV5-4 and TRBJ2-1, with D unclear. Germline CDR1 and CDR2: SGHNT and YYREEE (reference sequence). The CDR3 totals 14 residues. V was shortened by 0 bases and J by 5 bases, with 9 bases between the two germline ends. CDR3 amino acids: CASSLVAGHNEQFF. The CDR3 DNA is TGTGCCAGCAGCTTGGTAGCTGGGCACAATGAGCAGTTCTTC.

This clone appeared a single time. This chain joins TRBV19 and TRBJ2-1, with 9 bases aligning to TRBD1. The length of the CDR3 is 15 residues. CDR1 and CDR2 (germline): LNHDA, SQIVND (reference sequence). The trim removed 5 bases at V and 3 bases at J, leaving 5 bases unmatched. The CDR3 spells CASSLRTGDYNEQFF. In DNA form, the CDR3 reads TGTGCCAGTAGTCTTCGGACAGGGGACTACAATGAGCAGTTCTTC.

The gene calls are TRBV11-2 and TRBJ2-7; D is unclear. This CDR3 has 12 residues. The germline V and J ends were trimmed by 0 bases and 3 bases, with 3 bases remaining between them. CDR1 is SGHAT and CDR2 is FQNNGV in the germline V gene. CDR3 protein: CASSLDLYEQYF. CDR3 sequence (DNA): TGTGCCAGCAGCTTAGACCTCTACGAGCAGTACTTC.

CDR3 region: CASSSRQGREDEQYF. For the CDR3, the DNA is TGTGCCAGCAGTTCCCGACAGGGGCGGGAAGACGAGCAGTACTTC. The J gene is TRBJ2-7, the V gene TRBV27; 8 bases line up with TRBD1. V gave up 4 bases and J gave up 5 bases; unmatched junction bases: 10. Germline V gene lookup returns CDR1 MNHEY and CDR2 SMNVEV (reference sequence). This CDR3 region has 15 residues.

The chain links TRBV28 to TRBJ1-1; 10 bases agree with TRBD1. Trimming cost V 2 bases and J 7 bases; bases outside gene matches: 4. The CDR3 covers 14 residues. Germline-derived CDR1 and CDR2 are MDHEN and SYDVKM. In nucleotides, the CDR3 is TGTGCCAGCAGTTTAAGGGACAGGGGCCATGAAGCTTTCTTT. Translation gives CASSLRDRGHEAFF.